Each of the 29 T cell receptor beta chains below was sequenced from the same sample in a study of T cells after somatic rescue of genetic block. Measured with immunoSEQ multiplex PCR; TCRdb has only the in-frame clones, and not every one. The sample records 55,000 or so clones, approximately 96% being singletons. The sample taken for sequencing was peripheral blood mononuclear cells (PBMCs). The source is a child under three years old.

The chain combines TRBV19 with TRBJ2-7, with 10 bases lining up with TRBD1. Unmatched junction bases numbered 5, after V lost 7 bases and J lost 5 bases. CDR1 is LNHDA and CDR2 is SQIVND in the germline V gene (reference sequence). The CDR3 is 13 amino acids. The CDR3 reads CASKGQGTHEQYF. For the CDR3, the DNA is TGTGCCAGTAAGGGACAGGGGACCCACGAGCAGTACTTC.

The DNA for the CDR3 is TGTGCCAGCAGTTACTCGACAGGTGGCTACACCTTC. It specifies CASSYSTGGYTF. The chain employs TRBV6-9 and TRBJ1-2, with a possible D match to TRBD1 (6 bases). This CDR3 has 12 amino acids. The germline gives CDR1 MNHGY, CDR2 SVAAGI. V lost 3 bases, J lost 7 bases, and 9 bases lay in between.

The chain employs TRBV10-3 and TRBJ2-2; TRBD2 matches 10 bases. CDR3 length: 15 residues. V gave up 5 bases and J gave up 2 bases; unmatched junction bases: 2. Per the germline V gene, CDR1 is ENHRY and CDR2 is SYGVKD. The CDR3 bases are TGTGCCATCAGTCCTAGCGGGGGTAACACCGGGGAGCTGTTTTTT. This gives the protein CAISPSGGNTGELFF.

The chain joins TRBV19 to TRBJ2-1; weak D call: TRBD2 (5 bases). Germline CDR1 and CDR2: LNHDA and SQIVND (reference sequence). V lost 7 bases to trimming and J lost 6 bases, with 13 bases between them. The CDR3 spans 13 residues. Here the CDR3 DNA reads TGTGCCAGTACGTCGAGGGCTATCAATGAGCAGTTCTTC. It is translated as CASTSRAINEQFF.

This clone was recorded only once. CDR3 sequence (DNA): TGTGCCTGGAGTGTACGGGGGGCGCCTCAGCCCCAGCATTTT. Encoded protein: CAWSVRGAPQPQHF. The chain recombines TRBV30 with TRBJ1-5; D may be TRBD1 (6 bases). Germline CDR1 is GTSNPN and CDR2 is SVGIG (reference sequence). The CDR3 has 14 residues. Trimming cost V 0 bases and J 6 bases, with 12 bases left between them.

The genes are TRBV25-1 and TRBJ1-6; tentative D call: TRBD1 (5 bases). The V gene's germline CDR1 is MGHDK and CDR2 SYGVNS. V lost 3 bases and J lost 0, with 6 bases in between. The CDR3 extends over 15 amino acids. The CDR3 bases are TGTGCCAGCAGTGACAGGGACTCCTATAATTCACCCCTCCACTTT. It yields the protein CASSDRDSYNSPLHF.

In its sample, this clone was seen once. This chain uses TRBV6-1 with TRBJ1-6; possible D gene TRBD1, 5 bases. V was shortened by 0 bases and J by 4 bases, with 13 bases between the two germline ends. CDR1 and CDR2 (germline): MNHNS, SASEGT. The CDR3 has 17 residues. CDR3 in amino acids: CASSEAGTLVYNSPLHF. In DNA, the CDR3 is TGTGCCAGCAGTGAAGCCGGGACCCTCGTGTATAATTCACCCCTCCACTTT.

V usage is TRBV7-3 and J usage is TRBJ2-1; D is perhaps TRBD2 (6 bases). This CDR3 is 15 amino acids long. The ends were cut back, 5 bases at V and 2 bases at J, with 13 bases in the middle. From germline, CDR1 is SGHTA and CDR2 FQGTGA. CDR3 DNA sequence: TGTGCCAGCAGCCCCCATAGCGGTACCTACAATGAGCAGTTCTTC. This gives the protein CASSPHSGTYNEQFF.

The chain couples TRBV7-2 to TRBJ2-5; D might be TRBD1 (6 bases). This CDR3 region has 17 residues. Per germline, CDR1 SGHTA and CDR2 FQGNSA. V lost 3 bases, J lost 6 bases, and 23 bases lay in between. CDR3: CASSLGEYRAIIQTQYF. The CDR3 DNA is TGTGCCAGCAGCTTGGGCGAGTACAGGGCTATTATACAGACCCAGTACTTC.

There are a few counts of this clone. The gene calls are TRBV4-1 and TRBJ1-1; 9 bases agree with TRBD1. Germline CDR1 and CDR2: MGHRA and YSYEKL. V shed 4 bases, J shed 3 bases, and the junction held 9 bases outside the gene matches. CDR3 length equals 16 residues. The CDR3 sequence is CASSRGQGVLHTEAFF. For the CDR3, the DNA is TGCGCCAGCAGCCGGGGACAGGGAGTACTGCACACTGAAGCTTTCTTT.

CDR3 coding DNA: TGTGCCTGGACTAGAACGGGAATCCTATTGGGCTACACCTTC. Protein sequence: CAWTRTGILLGYTF. The chain uses TRBV30 and TRBJ1-2, with D hard to call. Germline-derived CDR1 and CDR2 are GTSNPN and SVGIG (reference sequence). This CDR3 contains 14 residues. V was clipped by 4 bases and J by 8 bases, with 20 bases between them.

This clone was observed a handful of times. This chain links TRBV6-5 with TRBJ2-1; the match to TRBD2 covers 11 bases. CDR1 MNHEY and CDR2 SVGAGI come from the germline V gene. The junction had 1 base not matched to a gene; V was cut back by 0 bases and J by 6 bases. This CDR3 has 15 amino acids. CDR3 loop: CASSYSSGRANEQFF. In DNA form, the CDR3 reads TGTGCCAGCAGTTACTCTAGCGGGAGGGCCAATGAGCAGTTCTTC.

The chain links TRBV10-2 to TRBJ1-1; 8 nucleotides agree with TRBD1. Trimming took 8 bases from V and 6 from J; bases not matched to a gene: 5. Germline V CDR1 and CDR2: WSHSY, SAAADI. The CDR3 runs 12 residues. The chain's CDR3 is CASGQGGPEAFF. As DNA, the CDR3 is TGCGCCAGCGGACAGGGAGGGCCTGAAGCTTTCTTT.

This rearrangement joins TRBV30 to TRBJ2-7; D uncertain. Trimming removed 4 bases from V and 7 bases from J, with 5 bases in between. This CDR3 region has 9 residues. The germline V gene encodes CDR1 GTSNPN and CDR2 SVGIG (reference sequence). The CDR3 DNA reads TGTGCCTGGATGGGGGAGCAGTACTTC. Amino acid sequence: CAWMGEQYF.

J is TRBJ1-5 and V is TRBV11-1; D perhaps matches TRBD1 (5 bases). From germline, CDR1 is SGHAT and CDR2 FQDESV (reference sequence). This CDR3 is built from 15 residues. V dropped 0 bases and J dropped 1 base, with 7 bases sitting between them. CDR3 amino acids: CASSLAPGSNQPQHF. DNA of the CDR3: TGTGCCAGCAGCTTAGCACCAGGGAGCAATCAGCCCCAGCATTTT.

This clone was seen only once. The rearrangement links TRBV5-1 to TRBJ2-4, with 10 bases matching TRBD1. This CDR3 is built from 13 residues. Germline V gene sequence: CDR1 SGHRS, CDR2 YFSETQ. V was pared by 7 bases and J by 4 bases, with 2 bases of the junction left unmatched. The CDR3 DNA is TGCGCCAGCGGACAGGGGGGTAAAAACATTCAGTACTTC. Its translation: CASGQGGKNIQYF.

V and J are TRBV7-2 and TRBJ2-5; TRBD2 matches 10 bases. The CDR3 is made up of 15 amino acids. V trimming: 2 bases; J trimming: 6 bases; junction bases outside the gene matches: 6. Germline V gene lookup returns CDR1 SGHTA and CDR2 FQGNSA. The DNA of the CDR3 is TGTGCCAGCAGCTTACCGGGACTAGCGACGAAGACCCAGTACTTC. Translating it yields CASSLPGLATKTQYF.

The chain joins TRBV5-3 to TRBJ2-7; D gene uncertain. TRBV5-3 has ORF status, its function being uncertain. The V end lost 0 bases, the J end lost 3 bases, and 10 bases lay between the germline ends. This CDR3 is built from 14 residues. This chain's CDR3 is CARSLVGYRYEQYF. Here the CDR3 DNA reads TGTGCCAGAAGCTTGGTTGGCTACCGCTACGAGCAGTACTTC.

This chain joins TRBV28 and TRBJ2-3; no clear D gene. Germline lookup yields CDR1 MDHEN and CDR2 SYDVKM. The CDR3 covers 14 residues. Trimming pared 5 bases from V and 2 bases from J, leaving 11 bases between. CDR3 in amino acids: CASSEATNTDTQYF. The CDR3 nucleotides read TGTGCCAGCAGTGAGGCGACGAACACAGATACGCAGTATTTT.

This clone was seen just once. V usage is TRBV7-2 and J usage is TRBJ1-2, with D perhaps matching TRBD1 (6 bases). Between the trimmed V and J ends, which lost 5 bases and 5 bases, there was a span of 21 bases. CDR1 and CDR2 (germline): SGHTA, FQGNSA. CDR3 length: 16 residues. The CDR3 DNA follows: TGTGCCAGCAGCCAAGCGTGGGGGCCCCAAGATTATGGCTACACCTTC. It is translated as CASSQAWGPQDYGYTF.

The chain links TRBV28 to TRBJ2-3; D is uncertain. The ends were cut back, 2 bases at V and 7 bases at J, with 16 bases in the middle. The CDR3 runs 15 residues. CDR1 MDHEN and CDR2 SYDVKM come from the germline V gene. The CDR3 region has the DNA TGTGCCAGCAGTTTACACGGGCCGATGTCTTATACGCAGTATTTT. Translation: CASSLHGPMSYTQYF.

The chain links TRBV4-1 to TRBJ2-2; 7 bases align to TRBD2. Germline values: CDR1 MGHRA, CDR2 YSYEKL. V lost 2 bases and J lost 3; bases outside the gene matches: 0. This CDR3 is built from 14 residues. Here the CDR3 reads CASSQLADTGELFF. Here the CDR3 DNA reads TGCGCCAGCAGCCAACTAGCGGACACCGGGGAGCTGTTTTTT.

The chain recombines TRBV7-9 with TRBJ2-1, with D perhaps matching TRBD2 (6 bases). V gave up 2 bases and J gave up 3 bases, with 11 bases separating them. Germline lookup yields CDR1 SEHNR and CDR2 FQNEAQ (reference sequence). The CDR3 runs 15 residues. CDR3 sequence: CASSLRNSGYNEQFF. In DNA, the CDR3 is TGTGCCAGCAGCTTAAGGAATAGCGGCTACAATGAGCAGTTCTTC.

The J gene is TRBJ2-4, the V gene TRBV19; 8 bases align to TRBD2. J lost 0 bases, V lost 3 bases, and 13 bases had no gene match. The CDR3 is 19 residues long. Germline V CDR1 and CDR2: LNHDA, SQIVND (reference sequence). DNA of the CDR3: TGTGCCAGTAGTATGGCAAAGACTAGCGCTTCCCTAGCCAAAAACATTCAGTACTTC. The encoded protein is CASSMAKTSASLAKNIQYF.

The chain joins TRBV21-1 to TRBJ2-1; no check of the table's D call, TRBD2, against the DNA was made. TRBV21-1 is marked as a pseudogene. CDR3 size: 21 residues. The CDR3 nucleotides read TGTGCCAGCAGCAAAGAACTTTCGGGACTAGCAGCAAGCGGCTCCTACAATGAGCAGTTCTTC. As protein: CASSKELSGLAASGSYNEQFF.

This chain joins TRBV5-5 and TRBJ2-5, with TRBD1 as a possible D gene (5 bases). Germline V gives CDR1 SGHKS, CDR2 YYEKEE (reference sequence). The CDR3 is 13 amino acids. V was shortened by 0 bases and J by 3 bases, with 6 bases between the two germline ends. CDR3 coding DNA: TGTGCCAGCAGCTTGGGCAGGGAAGAGACCCAGTACTTC. Amino acid sequence: CASSLGREETQYF.

This chain joins TRBV7-9 and TRBJ1-1; D is possibly TRBD1 (5 bases). Germline V gene lookup returns CDR1 SEHNR and CDR2 FQNEAQ (reference sequence). This CDR3 region has 14 residues. Trimming removed 5 bases at V and 1 base at J, with 11 bases between. For the CDR3, the DNA is TGTGCCAGCAGCCGTTCAACAGGGAACACTGAAGCTTTCTTT. This sequence encodes CASSRSTGNTEAFF.

This chain connects TRBV5-6 to TRBJ1-1, with D perhaps matching TRBD1 (5 bases). V was cut by 3 bases and J by 8 bases, with 14 bases left in between. There are 13 residues in the CDR3. Looked up from germline, CDR1 is SGHDT and CDR2 is YYEEEE. The CDR3 spells CASSSLLGGEAFF. For the CDR3, the DNA is TGTGCCAGCAGCTCCCTCCTGGGGGGGGAAGCTTTCTTT. Variable domain in full (rest from reference TRBV5-6 and TRBJ1-1): DAGVTQSPTHLIKTRGQQVTLRCSPKSGHDTVSWYQQALGQGPQFIFQYYEEEERQRGNFPDRFSGHQFPNYSSELNVNALLLGDSALYLCASSSLLGGEAFFGQGTRLTVV.

The chain combines TRBV4-3 with TRBJ1-2, with 12 bases lining up with TRBD1. Germline V gives CDR1 LGHNA, CDR2 YSLEER. V dropped 0 bases and J dropped 7; count of bases not matched to a gene: 3. The CDR3 loop spans 15 amino acids. CDR3 nucleotides: TGCGCCAGCAGCCAAGAGGGGACAGGGGGCATTGGCTACACCTTC. As protein: CASSQEGTGGIGYTF.